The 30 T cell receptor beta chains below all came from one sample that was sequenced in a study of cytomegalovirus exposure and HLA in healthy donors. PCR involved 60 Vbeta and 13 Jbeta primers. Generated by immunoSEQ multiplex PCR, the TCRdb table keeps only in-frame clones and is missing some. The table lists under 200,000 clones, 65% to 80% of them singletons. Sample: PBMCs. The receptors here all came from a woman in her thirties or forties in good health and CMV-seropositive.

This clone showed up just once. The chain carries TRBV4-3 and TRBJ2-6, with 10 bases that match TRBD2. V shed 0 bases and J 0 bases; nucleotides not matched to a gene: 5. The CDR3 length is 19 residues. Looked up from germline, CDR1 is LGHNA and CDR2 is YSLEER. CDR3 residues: CASSQDPASGSSGANVLTF. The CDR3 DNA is TGCGCCAGCAGCCAAGATCCGGCTAGCGGGAGCTCTGGGGCCAACGTCCTGACTTTC.

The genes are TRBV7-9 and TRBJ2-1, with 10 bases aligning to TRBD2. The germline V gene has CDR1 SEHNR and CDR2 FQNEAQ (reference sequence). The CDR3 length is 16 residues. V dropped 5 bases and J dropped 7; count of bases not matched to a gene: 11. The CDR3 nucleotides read TGTGCCAGCAGCCAAGAGGGTAGCGGGAGGTCTAATGAGCAGTTCTTC. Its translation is CASSQEGSGRSNEQFF.

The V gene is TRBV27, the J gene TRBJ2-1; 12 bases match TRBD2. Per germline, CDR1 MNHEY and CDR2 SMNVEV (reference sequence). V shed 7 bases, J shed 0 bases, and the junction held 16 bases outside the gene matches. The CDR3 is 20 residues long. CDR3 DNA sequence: TGTGCCAGCAAACCCATCATCCCGACTAGCGGGAGTTCCTCCTACAATGAGCAGTTCTTC. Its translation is CASKPIIPTSGSSSYNEQFF.

The CDR3 is CASSLADSAGSPLHF. The DNA for the CDR3 is TGTGCCAGCAGCTTAGCGGACAGCGCAGGTTCACCCCTCCACTTT. The gene calls are TRBV7-2 and TRBJ1-6, with a weak D call TRBD1 (6 bases). The germline V and J ends were trimmed by 0 bases and 9 bases, with 12 bases remaining between them. The CDR3 loop spans 15 amino acids. Germline CDR1 reads SGHTA; CDR2 reads FQGNSA.

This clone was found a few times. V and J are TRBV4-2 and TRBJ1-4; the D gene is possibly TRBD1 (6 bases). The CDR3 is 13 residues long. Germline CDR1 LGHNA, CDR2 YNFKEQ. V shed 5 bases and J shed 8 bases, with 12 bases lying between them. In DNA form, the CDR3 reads TGTGCCAGCAGCTTAGAGCAGGGGGAAAAACTGTTTTTT. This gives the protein CASSLEQGEKLFF.

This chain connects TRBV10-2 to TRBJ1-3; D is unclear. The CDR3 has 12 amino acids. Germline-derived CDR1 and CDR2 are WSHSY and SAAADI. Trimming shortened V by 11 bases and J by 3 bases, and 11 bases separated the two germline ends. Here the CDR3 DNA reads TGCGCCGCTGCTTCCTATGGAAACACCATATATTTT. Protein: CAAASYGNTIYF.

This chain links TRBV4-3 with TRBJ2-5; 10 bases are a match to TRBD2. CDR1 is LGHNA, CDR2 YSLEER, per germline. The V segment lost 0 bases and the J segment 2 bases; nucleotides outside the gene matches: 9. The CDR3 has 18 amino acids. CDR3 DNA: TGCGCCAGCAGCCAAGATACGAAACTAGCGGGGATACAAGAGACCCAGTACTTC. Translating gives CASSQDTKLAGIQETQYF.

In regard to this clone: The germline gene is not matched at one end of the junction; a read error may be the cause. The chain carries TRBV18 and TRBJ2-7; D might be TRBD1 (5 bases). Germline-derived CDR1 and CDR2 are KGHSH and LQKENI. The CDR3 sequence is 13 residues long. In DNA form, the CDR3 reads TGTGCCAGCTCTCCACCTGGGGCCGAAGAGCAGTACTTC. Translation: CASSPPGAEEQYF.

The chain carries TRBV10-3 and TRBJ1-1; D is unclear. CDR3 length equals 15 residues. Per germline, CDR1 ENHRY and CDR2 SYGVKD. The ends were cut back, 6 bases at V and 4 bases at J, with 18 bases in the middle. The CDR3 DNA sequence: TGTGCCATCAGGTACACCGGGAAGGCGGGCACTGAAGCTTTCTTT. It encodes CAIRYTGKAGTEAFF.

CDR3 sequence (DNA): TGCAGCGTCGCCGAAACAGGGCACACTGAAGCTTTCTTT. It codes for CSVAETGHTEAFF. The chain employs TRBV29-1 and TRBJ1-1; TRBD1 might be the D (6 bases). The V end was cut by 6 bases, the J end by 3 bases, with 14 bases between. CDR3 length equals 13 residues. Germline lookup yields CDR1 SQVTM and CDR2 ANQGSEA.

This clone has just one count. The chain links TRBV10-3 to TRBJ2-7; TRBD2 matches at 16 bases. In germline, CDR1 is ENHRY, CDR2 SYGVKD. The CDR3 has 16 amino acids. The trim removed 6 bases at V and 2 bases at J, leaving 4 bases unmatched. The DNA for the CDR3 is TGTGCCATCAGGGAGGGACTAGCGGGAGGGGCCTACGAGCAGTACTTC. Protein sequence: CAIREGLAGGAYEQYF.

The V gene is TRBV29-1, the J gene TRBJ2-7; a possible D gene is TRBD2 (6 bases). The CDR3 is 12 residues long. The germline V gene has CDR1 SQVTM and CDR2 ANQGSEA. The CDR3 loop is CGVRDSTYEQYF. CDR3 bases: TGCGGGGTCCGGGACTCGACCTACGAGCAGTACTTC.

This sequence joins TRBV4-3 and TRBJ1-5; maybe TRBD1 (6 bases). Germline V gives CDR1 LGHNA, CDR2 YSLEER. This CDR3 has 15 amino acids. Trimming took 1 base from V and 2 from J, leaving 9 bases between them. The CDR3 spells CASSQVAGGNQPQHF. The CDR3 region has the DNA TGCGCCAGCAGCCAAGTGGCAGGGGGCAATCAGCCCCAGCATTTT.

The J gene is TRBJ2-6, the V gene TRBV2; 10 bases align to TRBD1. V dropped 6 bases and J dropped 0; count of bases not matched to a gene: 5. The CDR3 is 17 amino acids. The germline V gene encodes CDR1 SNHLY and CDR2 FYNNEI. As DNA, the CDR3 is TGTGCCAGCAGCCGACAGGGGGCAGACTCTGGGGCCAACGTCCTGACTTTC. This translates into CASSRQGADSGANVLTF.

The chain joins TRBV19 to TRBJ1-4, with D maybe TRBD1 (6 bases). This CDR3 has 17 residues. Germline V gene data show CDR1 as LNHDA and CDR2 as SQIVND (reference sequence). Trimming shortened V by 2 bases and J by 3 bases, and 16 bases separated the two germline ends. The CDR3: CASSIQASGAANEKLFF. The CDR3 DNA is TGTGCCAGTAGTATACAGGCATCAGGGGCCGCTAATGAAAAACTGTTTTTT.

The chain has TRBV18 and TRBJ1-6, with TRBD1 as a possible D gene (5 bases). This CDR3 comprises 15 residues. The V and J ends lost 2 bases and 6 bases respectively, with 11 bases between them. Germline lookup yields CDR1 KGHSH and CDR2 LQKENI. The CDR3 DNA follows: TGTGCCAGCTCACCAGCAGGGAACGTTAATTCACCCCTCCACTTT. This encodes CASSPAGNVNSPLHF.

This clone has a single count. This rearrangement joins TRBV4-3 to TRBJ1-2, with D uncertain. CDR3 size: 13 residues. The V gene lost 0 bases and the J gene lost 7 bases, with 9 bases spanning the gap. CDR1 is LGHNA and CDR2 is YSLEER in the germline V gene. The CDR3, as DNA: TGCGCCAGCAGCCAAGATCGTCGGGGTGGCTACACCTTC. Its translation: CASSQDRRGGYTF.

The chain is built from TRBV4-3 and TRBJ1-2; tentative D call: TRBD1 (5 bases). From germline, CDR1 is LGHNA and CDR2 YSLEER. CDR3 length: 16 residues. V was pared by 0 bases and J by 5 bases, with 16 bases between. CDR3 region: CASSQDGGESPYGYTF. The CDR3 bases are TGCGCCAGCAGCCAAGATGGGGGGGAGAGCCCTTATGGCTACACCTTC.

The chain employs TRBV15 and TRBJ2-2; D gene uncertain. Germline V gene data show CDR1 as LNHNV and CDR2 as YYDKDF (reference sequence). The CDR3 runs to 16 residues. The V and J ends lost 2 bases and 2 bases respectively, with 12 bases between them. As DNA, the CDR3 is TGTGCCACCAGCAGATCCGGGTCCTCCAACACCGGGGAGCTGTTTTTT. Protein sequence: CATSRSGSSNTGELFF.

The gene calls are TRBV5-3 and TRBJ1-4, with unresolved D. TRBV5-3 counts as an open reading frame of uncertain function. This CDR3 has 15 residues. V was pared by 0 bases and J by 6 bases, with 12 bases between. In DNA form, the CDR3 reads TGTGCCAGAAGCTTGGCCGGGCGGAGGGATGAAAAACTGTTTTTT. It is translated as CARSLAGRRDEKLFF.

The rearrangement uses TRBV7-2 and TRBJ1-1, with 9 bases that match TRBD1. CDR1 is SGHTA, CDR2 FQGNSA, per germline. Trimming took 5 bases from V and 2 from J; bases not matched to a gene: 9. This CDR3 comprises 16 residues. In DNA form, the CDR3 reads TGTGCCAGCAGCCTTCTAGGGACAGGGTTAAACACTGAAGCTTTCTTT. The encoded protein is CASSLLGTGLNTEAFF.

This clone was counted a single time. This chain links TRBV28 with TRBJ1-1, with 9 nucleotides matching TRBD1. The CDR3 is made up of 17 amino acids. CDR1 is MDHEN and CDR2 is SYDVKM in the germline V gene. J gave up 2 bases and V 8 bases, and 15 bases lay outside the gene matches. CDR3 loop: CASPQRGSTGGNTEAFF. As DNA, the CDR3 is TGTGCCAGCCCTCAGAGGGGGTCGACAGGGGGAAACACTGAAGCTTTCTTT.

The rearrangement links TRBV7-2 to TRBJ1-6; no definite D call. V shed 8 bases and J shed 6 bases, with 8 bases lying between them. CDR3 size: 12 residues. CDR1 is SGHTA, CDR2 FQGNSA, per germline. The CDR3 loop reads CASGGVNSPLHF. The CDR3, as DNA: TGTGCCAGCGGAGGAGTTAATTCACCCCTCCACTTT.

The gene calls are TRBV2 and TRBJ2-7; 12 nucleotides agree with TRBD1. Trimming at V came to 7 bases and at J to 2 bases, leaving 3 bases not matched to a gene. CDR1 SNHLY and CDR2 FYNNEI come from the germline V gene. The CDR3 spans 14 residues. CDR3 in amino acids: CASTRDRGPYEQYF. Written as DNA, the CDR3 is TGTGCCAGCACCCGGGACAGGGGGCCCTACGAGCAGTACTTC.

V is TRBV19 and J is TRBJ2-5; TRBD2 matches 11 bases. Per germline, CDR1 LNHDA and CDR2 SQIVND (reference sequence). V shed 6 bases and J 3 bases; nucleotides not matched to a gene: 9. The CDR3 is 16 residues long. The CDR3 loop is CASSRIAGGLEETQYF. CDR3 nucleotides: TGTGCCAGTAGCCGTATAGCGGGGGGGTTGGAAGAGACCCAGTACTTC. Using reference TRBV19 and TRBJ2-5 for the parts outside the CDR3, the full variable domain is DGGITQSPKYLFRKEGQNVTLSCEQNLNHDAMYWYRQDPGQGLRLIYYSQIVNDFQKGDIAEGYSVSREKKESFPLTVTSAQKNPTAFYLCASSRIAGGLEETQYFGPGTRLLVL.

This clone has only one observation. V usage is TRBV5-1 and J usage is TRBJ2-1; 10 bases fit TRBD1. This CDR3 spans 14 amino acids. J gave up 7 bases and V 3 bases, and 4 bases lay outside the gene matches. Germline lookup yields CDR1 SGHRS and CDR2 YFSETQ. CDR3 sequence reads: CASSSGTGANEQFF. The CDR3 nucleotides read TGCGCCAGCAGCTCCGGGACAGGGGCTAATGAGCAGTTCTTC.

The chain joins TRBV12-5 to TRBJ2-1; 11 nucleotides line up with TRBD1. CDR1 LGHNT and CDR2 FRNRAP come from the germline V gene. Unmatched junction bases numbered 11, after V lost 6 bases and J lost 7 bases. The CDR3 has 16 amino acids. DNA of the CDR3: TGTGCTAGTGGGGGTATCCGGGACAGGGGGTTAAATGAGCAGTTCTTC. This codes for CASGGIRDRGLNEQFF.

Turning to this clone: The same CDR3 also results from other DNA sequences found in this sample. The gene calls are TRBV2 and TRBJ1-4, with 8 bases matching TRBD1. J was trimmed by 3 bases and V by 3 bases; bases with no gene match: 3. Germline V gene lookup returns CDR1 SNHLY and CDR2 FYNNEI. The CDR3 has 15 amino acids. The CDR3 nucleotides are TGTGCCAGCAGTGAGGGGGGACAGGCTAATGAAAAACTGTTTTTT. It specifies CASSEGGQANEKLFF.

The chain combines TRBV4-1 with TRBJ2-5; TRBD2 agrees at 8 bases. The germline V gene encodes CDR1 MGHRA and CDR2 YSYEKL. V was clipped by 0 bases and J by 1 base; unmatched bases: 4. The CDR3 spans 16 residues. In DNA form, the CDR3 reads TGCGCCAGCAGCCAAGAGCGGCTAGCGGGCCAAGAGACCCAGTACTTC. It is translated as CASSQERLAGQETQYF.

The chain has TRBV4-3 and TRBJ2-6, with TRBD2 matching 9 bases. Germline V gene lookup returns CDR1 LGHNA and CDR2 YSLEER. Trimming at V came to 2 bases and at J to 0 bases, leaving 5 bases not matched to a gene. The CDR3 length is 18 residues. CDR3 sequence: CASSQRLAVSSGANVLTF. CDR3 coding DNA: TGCGCCAGCAGCCAACGACTAGCGGTTAGCTCTGGGGCCAACGTCCTGACTTTC.